This T cell receptor (beta chain) was obtained from a study of metastatic and nonmetastatic thyroid tumors. TCRdb re-clonotyped the PCR reads through MiXCR. The sample yields 45,000 to 50,000 clones, around 25% seen once. This CDR3 spans 16 amino acids. Germline V CDR1 and CDR2: SGHNT, YYREEE (reference sequence). Trimming cost V 4 bases and J 5 bases, with 21 bases left between them. Not a single patient had been given any form of treatment at any point before undergoing thyroid surgery. Sequencing was carried out using blood. The chain recombines TRBV5-4 with TRBJ2-5; D may be TRBD2 (6 bases). The receptor was isolated from a male donor with papillary thyroid cancer or a benign thyroid nodule (not recorded which). Some clones in this sample may be carry-over from other donors' samples. CDR3 bases: TGTGCCAGCAGCCGGGACGGACCATTCGGAGGGGAGACCCAGTACTTC. This sequence encodes CASSRDGPFGGETQYF. The variable domain in full, completed from reference TRBV5-4 and TRBJ2-5, reads ETGVTQSPTHLIKTRGQQVTLRCSSQSGHNTVSWYQQALGQGPQFIFQYYREEENGRGNFPPRFSGLQFPNYSSELNVNALELDDSALYLCASSRDGPFGGETQYFGPGTRLLVL.